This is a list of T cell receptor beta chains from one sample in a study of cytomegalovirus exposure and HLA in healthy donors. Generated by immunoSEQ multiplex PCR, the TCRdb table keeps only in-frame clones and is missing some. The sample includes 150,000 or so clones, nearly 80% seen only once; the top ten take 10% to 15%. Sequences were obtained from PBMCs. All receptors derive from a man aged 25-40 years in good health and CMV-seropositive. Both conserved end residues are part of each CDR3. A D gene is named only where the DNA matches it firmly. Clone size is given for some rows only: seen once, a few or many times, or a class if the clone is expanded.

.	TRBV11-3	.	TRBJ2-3	CASSSRQGGTDTQYF	TGTGCCAGCAGCAGTAGACAGGGAGGAACAGATACGCAGTATTTT
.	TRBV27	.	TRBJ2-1	CASSPRHQTQFF	TGTGCCAGCAGTCCCAGACACCAGACCCAGTTCTTC
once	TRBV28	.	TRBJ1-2	CASRTDYGYTF	TGTGCCAGCAGGACAGACTATGGCTACACCTTC
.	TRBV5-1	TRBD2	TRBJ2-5	CASSLSGTSGQETQYF	TGCGCCAGCAGCTTATCCGGGACTAGCGGCCAAGAGACCCAGTACTTC
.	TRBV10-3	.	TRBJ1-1	CAISGGGVGAGATEAFF	TGTGCCATCAGTGGAGGGGGAGTCGGGGCTGGGGCCACTGAAGCTTTCTTT
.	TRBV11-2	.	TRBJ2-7	CASSLDRAGYEQYF	TGTGCCAGCAGCTTAGATCGGGCAGGGTACGAGCAGTACTTC
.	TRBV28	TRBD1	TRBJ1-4	CASSQPPLTQGRPTNEKLFF	TGTGCCAGCAGCCAACCCCCCCTAACACAGGGGCGACCAACTAATGAAAAACTGTTTTTT
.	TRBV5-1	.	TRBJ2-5	CASSLAPSTETQYF	TGCGCCAGCAGCTTGGCTCCTAGCACGGAGACCCAGTACTTC
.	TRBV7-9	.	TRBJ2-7	CSSSLEYGQSSYEQYF	TGTTCCAGCAGCTTAGAATACGGACAGAGCTCCTACGAGCAGTACTTC
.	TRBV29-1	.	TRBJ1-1	CSVEAPTLRTEAFF	TGCAGCGTTGAAGCCCCGACTCTAAGGACTGAAGCTTTCTTT
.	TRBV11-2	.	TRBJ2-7	CASSLEGGLSYEQYF	TGTGCCAGCAGCTTAGAGGGGGGATTATCCTACGAGCAGTACTTC
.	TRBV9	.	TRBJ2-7	CASSPRGGETPDSYEQYF	TGTGCCAGCAGCCCCCGAGGGGGGGAGACTCCCGACTCCTACGAGCAGTACTTC
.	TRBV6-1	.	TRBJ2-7	CASFGGPKAYEQYF	TGTGCCAGCTTTGGGGGCCCCAAGGCATACGAGCAGTACTTC
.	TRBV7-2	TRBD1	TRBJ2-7	CASSWTGPSEQYF	TGTGCCAGCAGCTGGACAGGGCCAAGCGAGCAGTACTTC
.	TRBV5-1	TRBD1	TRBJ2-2	CASSNAPGTGNTGELFF	TGCGCCAGCAGCAACGCCCCCGGGACAGGGAACACCGGGGAGCTGTTTTTT
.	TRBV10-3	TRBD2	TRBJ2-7	CAISGVSSGVSSYEQYF	TGTGCCATCAGTGGAGTTTCTAGCGGGGTTAGCTCTTACGAGCAGTACTTC
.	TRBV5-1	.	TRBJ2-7	CASSQPDRGGLSRPYEQYF	TGCGCCAGCAGCCAACCCGACAGGGGAGGGTTATCCAGGCCCTACGAGCAGTACTTC
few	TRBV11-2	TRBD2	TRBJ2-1	CASSLDTYSGTLYNEQFF	TGTGCCAGCAGCTTAGACACGTATAGCGGGACCCTCTACAATGAGCAGTTCTTC
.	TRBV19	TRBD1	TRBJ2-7	CASRSPGTGAYEQYF	TGTGCCAGTAGATCCCCCGGGACAGGGGCCTACGAGCAGTACTTC
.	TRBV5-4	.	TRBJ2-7	CASSFRGRLLFSSYEQYF	TGTGCCAGCAGCTTTAGAGGGAGGCTCCTCTTCAGCTCCTACGAGCAGTACTTC
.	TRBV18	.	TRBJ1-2	CASSPPDSYGYTF	TGTGCCAGCTCACCACCGGACAGCTATGGCTACACCTTC
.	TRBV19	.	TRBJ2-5	CASSIGVQETQYF	TGTGCCAGTAGTATCGGGGTCCAAGAGACCCAGTACTTC
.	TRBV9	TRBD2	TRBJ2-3	CASSVLAGVTDTQYF	TGTGCCAGCAGCGTTTTAGCGGGAGTTACAGATACGCAGTATTTT
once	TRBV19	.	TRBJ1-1	CASSISGFRRNTEAFF	TGTGCCAGTAGTATTTCCGGCTTTCGGAGAAACACTGAAGCTTTCTTT
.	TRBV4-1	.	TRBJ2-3	CASSPGGGPGQTYF	TGCGCCAGCAGCCCCGGAGGCGGGCCAGGCCAGACGTATTTT
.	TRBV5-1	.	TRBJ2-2	CASSNRSSNTGELFF	TGCGCCAGCAGCAACAGGAGCTCGAACACCGGGGAGCTGTTTTTT
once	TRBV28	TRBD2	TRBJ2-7	CASSFSGTRSDEQYF	TGTGCCAGCAGTTTTTCCGGGACTAGGAGCGACGAGCAGTACTTC